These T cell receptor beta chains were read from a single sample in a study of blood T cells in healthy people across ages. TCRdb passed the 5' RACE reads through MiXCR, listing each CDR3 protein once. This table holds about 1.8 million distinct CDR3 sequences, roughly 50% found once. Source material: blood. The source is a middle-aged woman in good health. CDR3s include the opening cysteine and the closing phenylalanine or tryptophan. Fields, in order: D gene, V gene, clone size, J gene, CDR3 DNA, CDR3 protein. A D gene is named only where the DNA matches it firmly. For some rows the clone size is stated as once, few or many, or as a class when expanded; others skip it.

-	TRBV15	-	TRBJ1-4	TGTGCCACCAGCAGAGGCGACAGGCATAATGAAAAACTGTTTTTT	CATSRGDRHNEKLFF
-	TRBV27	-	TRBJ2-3	TGTGCCAGCAGTTTTTATTGGCGTGCGACAGATACGCAGTATTTT	CASSFYWRATDTQYF
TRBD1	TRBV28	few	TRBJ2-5	TGTGCCAGCAGTTTAGCCGGGACAGGGGGTTTAGAGACCCAGTACTTC	CASSLAGTGGLETQYF
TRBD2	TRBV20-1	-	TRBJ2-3	TGCAGTCCCACCGGAGCGGGGCTCAGCACAGATACGCAGTATTTT	CSPTGAGLSTDTQYF
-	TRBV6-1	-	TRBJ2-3	TGTGCCAGCAGCCCTTTGACTATTACTAGCACAGATACGCAGTATTTT	CASSPLTITSTDTQYF
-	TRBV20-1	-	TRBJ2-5	TGCAGTGCTCGGGCCAGTCAAGAGACCCAGTACTTC	CSARASQETQYF
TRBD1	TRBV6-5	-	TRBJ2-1	TGTGCCAGCAGTCCTCCTGGGCAGGGGGCTTTCAATGAGCAGTTCTTC	CASSPPGQGAFNEQFF
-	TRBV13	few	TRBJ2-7	TGTGCCAGCAGTGTGGCCGGGGCGCCCCACGAGCAGTACTTC	CASSVAGAPHEQYF
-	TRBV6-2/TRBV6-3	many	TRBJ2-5	TGTGCCAGCAGCTATACGGAGACCCAGTACTTC	CASSYTETQYF
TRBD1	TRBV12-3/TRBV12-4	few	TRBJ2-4	TGTGCCAGCAGTTTCTCAGGACAGGGGGAGACCAAAAACATTCAGTACTTC	CASSFSGQGETKNIQYF
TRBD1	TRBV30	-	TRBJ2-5	TGTGCCTGGAGCGACGACAGGGCGCAAGAGACCCAGTACTTC	CAWSDDRAQETQYF
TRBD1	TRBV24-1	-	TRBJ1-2	TGTGCCACCAGTGACCCCGGACAGGAGTTAAACTATGGCTACACCTTC	CATSDPGQELNYGYTF